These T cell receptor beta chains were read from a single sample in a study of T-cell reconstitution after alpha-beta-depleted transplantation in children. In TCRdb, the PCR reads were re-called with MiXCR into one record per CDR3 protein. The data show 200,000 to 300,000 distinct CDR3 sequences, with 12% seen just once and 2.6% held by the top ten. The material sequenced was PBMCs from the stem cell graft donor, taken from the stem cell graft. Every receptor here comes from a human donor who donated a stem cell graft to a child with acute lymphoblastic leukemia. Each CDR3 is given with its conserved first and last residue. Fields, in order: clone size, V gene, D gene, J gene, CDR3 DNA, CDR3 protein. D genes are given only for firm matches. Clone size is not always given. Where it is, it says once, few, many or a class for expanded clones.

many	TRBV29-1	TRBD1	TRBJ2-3	TGCAGCGTGGCGACACAGGGGGCAGGCACAGATACGCAGTATTTT	CSVATQGAGTDTQYF
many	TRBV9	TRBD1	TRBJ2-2	TGTGCCAGCAGCGGCGGGTACACCGGGACAGCAAACACCGGGGAGCTGTTTTTT	CASSGGYTGTANTGELFF
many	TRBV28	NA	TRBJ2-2	TGTGCCAGCAGAACGCCCCGGGGGAACACCGGGGAGCTGTTTTTT	CASRTPRGNTGELFF
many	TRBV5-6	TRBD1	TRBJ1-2	TGTGCCAGCAGCTTGACCGGACAGGTGGGGGGCTACACCTTC	CASSLTGQVGGYTF
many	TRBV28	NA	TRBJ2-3	TGTGCCAGCAGTTTTCCAGGGGCGATTTGGACAGATACGCAGTATTTT	CASSFPGAIWTDTQYF
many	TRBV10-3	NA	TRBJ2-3	TGTGCCATCAGTGTTAACAGGGAAGCAGATACGCAGTATTTT	CAISVNREADTQYF
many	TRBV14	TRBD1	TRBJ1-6	TGTGCCAGCAGCCCCCGGGACAGGGGTGAGAATTCACCCCTCCACTTT	CASSPRDRGENSPLHF
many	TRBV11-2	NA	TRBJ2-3	TGTGCCAGCAGCTTTTCGACCCGCAAGACGCAGTATTTT	CASSFSTRKTQYF
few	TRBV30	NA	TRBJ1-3	TGTGCCTGGAGTAGGTTATCTGGAAACACCATATATTTT	CAWSRLSGNTIYF
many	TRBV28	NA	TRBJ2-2	TGTGCCAGCGTGAGGGGCAGGTCGAGGACCGGGGAGCTGTTTTTT	CASVRGRSRTGELFF
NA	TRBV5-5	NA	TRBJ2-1	TGTGCCAGGAGCCCCGGCGGGGCTGAGCAGTTCTTC	CARSPGGAEQFF
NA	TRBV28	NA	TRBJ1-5	TGTGCCAGCAGGGGGGTAAGAGACATCGGCCGGGCGTTTAATCAGCCCCAGCATTTT	CASRGVRDIGRAFNQPQHF
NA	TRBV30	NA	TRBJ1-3	TGTGCCTGGAGTTTTCAGGGAAACACCATATATTTT	CAWSFQGNTIYF
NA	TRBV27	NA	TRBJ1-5	TGTGCCAGCGGTTTGAAGCTTAGCAATCAGCCCCAGCATTTT	CASGLKLSNQPQHF
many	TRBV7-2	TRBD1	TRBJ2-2	TGTGCCAGCAGCCGGGACAGACACCCCGGGGAGCTGTTTTTT	CASSRDRHPGELFF
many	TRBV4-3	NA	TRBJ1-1	TGCGCCAGCAGCCATCCGCCGAACACTGAAGCTTTCTTT	CASSHPPNTEAFF
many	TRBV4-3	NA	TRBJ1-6	TGCGCCAGCAGCCAAGGGCACTTATACTCTTCACCCCTCCACTTT	CASSQGHLYSSPLHF
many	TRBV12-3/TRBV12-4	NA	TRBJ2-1	TGTGCCAGCAGTTCAGGGAGTTTGGGCAATGAGCAGTTCTTC	CASSSGSLGNEQFF
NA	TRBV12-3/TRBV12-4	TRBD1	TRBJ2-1	TGTGCCAGCAGTTTCCTAGAGGGACAGGGTAACAATGAGCAGTTCTTC	CASSFLEGQGNNEQFF
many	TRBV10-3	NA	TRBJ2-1	TGTGCCATCAGTGAGTCGCCGGGCCGAGAGGAGTTCTTC	CAISESPGREEFF
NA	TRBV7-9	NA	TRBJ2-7	TGTGCCAGCAGACGGGACGATTACGAGCAGTACTTC	CASRRDDYEQYF
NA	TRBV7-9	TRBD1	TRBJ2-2	TGTGCCAGCAGGGATTGGACAGGGAACACCGGGGAGCTGTTTTTT	CASRDWTGNTGELFF
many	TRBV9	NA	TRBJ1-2	TGTGCCAGCAGCGTCGCCGACAACTATGGCTACACCTTC	CASSVADNYGYTF
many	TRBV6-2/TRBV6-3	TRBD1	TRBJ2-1	TGTGCCAGCAGTTGGAAACAGGGGGGCGTCCACAATGAGCAGTTCTTC	CASSWKQGGVHNEQFF
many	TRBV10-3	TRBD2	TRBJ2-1	TGTGCCATCAGTGAGAGTGATAGCGGGAGTGGGTACAATGAGCAGTTCTTC	CAISESDSGSGYNEQFF
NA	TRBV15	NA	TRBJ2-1	TGCGCCACCAGCAGAGAGGCGGGAAACTACAATGAGCAGTTCTTC	CATSREAGNYNEQFF
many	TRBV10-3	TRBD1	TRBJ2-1	TGTGCCATCAGTGAGTACGGGACAGGTAACAATGAGCAGTTCTTC	CAISEYGTGNNEQFF
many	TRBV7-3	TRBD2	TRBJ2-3	TGTGCCAGCAACCTAGCGGGAGGGACAGATACGCAGTATTTT	CASNLAGGTDTQYF
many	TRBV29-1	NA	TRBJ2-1	TGCAGCGTTGAAGATCCCTGGGGTAATGAGCAGTTCTTC	CSVEDPWGNEQFF
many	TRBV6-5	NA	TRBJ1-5	TGTGCCACCAAAGCGGGTCTAAGGGATCAGCCCCAGCATTTT	CATKAGLRDQPQHF
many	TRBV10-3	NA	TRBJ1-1	TGTGCCATGAAAGACAGCATGAACACTGAAGCTTTCTTT	CAMKDSMNTEAFF
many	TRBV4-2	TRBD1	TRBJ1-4	TGTGCCAGCAGCCACGACAGGGCTGGTGAAAAACTGTTTTTT	CASSHDRAGEKLFF
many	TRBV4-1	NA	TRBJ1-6	TGCGCCAGCAGCCAAGAGGCCAGCTCCTATAATTCACCCCTCCACTTT	CASSQEASSYNSPLHF
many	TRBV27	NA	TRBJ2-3	TGTGCCAGCAGTTTAATTGGGGGAAACTTCCCAACAGATACGCAGTATTTT	CASSLIGGNFPTDTQYF
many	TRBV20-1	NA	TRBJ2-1	TGCAGTGCTAATCGTGGGGCCGGGAGTGAGCAGTTCTTC	CSANRGAGSEQFF
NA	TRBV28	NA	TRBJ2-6	TGTGCCAGCAGGGACGGAATTGGGGGACGTGGGGCCAACGTCCTGACTTTC	CASRDGIGGRGANVLTF
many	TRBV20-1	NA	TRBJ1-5	TGCAGTGCTAGAGATTTCCGGGCCTTCTCCGAGTATAGCAATCAGCCCCAGCATTTT	CSARDFRAFSEYSNQPQHF
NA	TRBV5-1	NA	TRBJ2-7	TGCGCCAGCAGCCTGGGGTACGGGACACTGTACTACGAGCAGTACTTC	CASSLGYGTLYYEQYF
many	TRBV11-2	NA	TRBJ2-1	TGTGCCAGCAGCTTAGCTTATACGGGAGACGAGCAGTTCTTC	CASSLAYTGDEQFF
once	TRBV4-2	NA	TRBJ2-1	TGTGCCAGCGGCCCCGGGGGCTACTCCTACAATGAGCAGTTCTTC	CASGPGGYSYNEQFF
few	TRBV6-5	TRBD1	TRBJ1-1	TGTGCCAGCAGTTACTCGAAAGCAGGGGGCTTGCCTGAAGCTTTCTTT	CASSYSKAGGLPEAFF
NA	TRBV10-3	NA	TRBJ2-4	TGTGCCATCAGTGAGGCGGGGATAAGTCACAAAAACATTCAGTACTTC	CAISEAGISHKNIQYF